One sample yielded the 14 T cell receptor beta chains listed below, sequenced in a study of OX40 agonist ivuxolimab in advanced cancers. Measured with immunoSEQ multiplex PCR; TCRdb has only the in-frame clones, and not every one. This table has tens of thousands of clones, 84% appearing once. Sample: CD4+ or CD8+ T cells sorted from blood, taken in a trial of the OX40 agonist ivuxolimab. Every receptor here comes from an adult with an advanced solid tumor such as melanoma, head and neck, liver or kidney cancer.

This clone came up a few times. The chain is built from TRBV4-1 and TRBJ2-7; 7 bases match TRBD2. V lost 4 bases to trimming and J lost 3 bases; unmatched junction nucleotides: 6. CDR1 and CDR2 (germline): MGHRA, YSYEKL. This CDR3 has 14 amino acids. The CDR3 sequence is CASSPSSGGYEQYF. The CDR3 DNA follows: TGCGCCAGCAGCCCATCTAGCGGAGGCTACGAGCAGTACTTC.

This chain uses TRBV28 with TRBJ2-7, with D possibly TRBD1 on 6 matching bases. The germline CDR1 and CDR2 sequences are MDHEN and SYDVKM. Trimming removed 5 bases at V and 1 base at J, with 15 bases between. CDR3 size: 15 residues. The CDR3 protein is CASSGTISKSYEQYF. As DNA, the CDR3 is TGTGCCAGCAGTGGGACAATTTCGAAGTCCTACGAGCAGTACTTC.

This rearrangement joins TRBV18 to TRBJ1-5; D might be TRBD1 (6 bases). V gave up 3 bases and J gave up 3 bases, with 12 bases separating them. CDR1 is KGHSH and CDR2 is LQKENI in the germline V gene. CDR3 size: 15 residues. The CDR3, as DNA: TGTGCCAGCTCACCCCTTCAGGGGCCCAATCAGCCCCAGCATTTT. Its protein product is CASSPLQGPNQPQHF. Combining the CDR3 with reference TRBV18 and TRBJ1-5 gives the whole variable domain NAGVMQNPRHLVRRRGQEARLRCSPMKGHSHVYWYRQLPEEGLKFMVYLQKENIIDESGMPKERFSAEFPKEGPSILRIQQVVRGDSAAYFCASSPLQGPNQPQHFGDGTRLSIL.

The rearrangement joins TRBV29-1 to TRBJ2-5; no reliable D call. V was cut by 7 bases and J by 2 bases, with 11 bases left in between. This CDR3 has 12 residues. Germline V gives CDR1 SQVTM, CDR2 ANQGSEA. This CDR3 is CSARNLQETQYF. The CDR3 DNA sequence: TGCAGCGCCCGGAACCTACAAGAGACCCAGTACTTC.

V usage is TRBV5-1 and J usage is TRBJ2-5, with 13 bases identical to TRBD2. The CDR3 contains 17 residues. Germline V lookup: CDR1 SGHRS, CDR2 YFSETQ. J was trimmed by 5 bases and V by 0 bases; bases with no gene match: 7. CDR3 nucleotide sequence: TGCGCCAGCAGCTTGGCCCCCGGGACTAGCGGGACGGAGACCCAGTACTTC. It yields the protein CASSLAPGTSGTETQYF.

V and J are TRBV2 and TRBJ2-5; no definite D call. Germline lookup yields CDR1 SNHLY and CDR2 FYNNEI. Trimming shortened V by 3 bases and J by 5 bases, and 4 bases separated the two germline ends. The CDR3 consists of 11 residues. The CDR3 loop reads CASSEFETQYF. The CDR3 region has the DNA TGTGCCAGCAGTGAGTTCGAGACCCAGTACTTC. Full variable domain (rest looked up from reference TRBV2 and TRBJ2-5): EPEVTQTPSHQVTQMGQEVILRCVPISNHLYFYWYRQILGQKVEFLVSFYNNEISEKSEIFDDQFSVERPDGSNFTLKIRSTKLEDSAMYFCASSEFETQYFGPGTRLLVL.

V usage is TRBV30 and J usage is TRBJ1-2; D perhaps matches TRBD1 (5 bases). The CDR3 contains 12 residues. V lost 2 bases and J lost 8, with 12 bases in between. The V gene's germline CDR1 is GTSNPN and CDR2 SVGIG (reference sequence). The CDR3 nucleotides read TGTGCCTGGAGTCACGGGGCTGGGGGCTACACCTTC. It encodes CAWSHGAGGYTF.

The chain combines TRBV2 with TRBJ1-1, with 7 bases matching TRBD1. The V and J ends lost 6 bases and 0 bases, in that order; junction bases with no gene match: 1. The CDR3 is made up of 13 amino acids. The germline V gene encodes CDR1 SNHLY and CDR2 FYNNEI. CDR3 bases: TGTGCCAGCAGGACAGGGATGAACACTGAAGCTTTCTTT. Amino acids: CASRTGMNTEAFF.

The CDR3 DNA reads as TGTGCCTGGGATCGGGGACAGACGATTAATTCACCCCTCCACTTT. The encoded protein is CAWDRGQTINSPLHF. The rearrangement joins TRBV30 to TRBJ1-6, with 7 bases fitting TRBD1. CDR3 size: 15 residues. Germline CDR1 and CDR2: GTSNPN and SVGIG (reference sequence). With V trimmed by 5 bases and J by 6 bases, 10 bases remained unmatched.

This CDR3 is CASSRGTEAFF. The CDR3 DNA sequence: TGTGCCAGCAGTAGGGGGACTGAAGCTTTCTTT. The V and J genes are TRBV6-6 and TRBJ1-1; maybe TRBD1 (6 bases). Germline assignment: CDR1 MNHNY and CDR2 SVGAGI (reference sequence). The V gene lost 5 bases and the J gene lost 5 bases, with 6 bases spanning the gap. The CDR3 is 11 amino acids.

The chain recombines TRBV6-1 with TRBJ2-7; 7 bases align to TRBD1. V was pared by 4 bases and J by 3 bases, with 6 bases of the junction left unmatched. Looked up from germline, CDR1 is MNHNS and CDR2 is SASEGT. This CDR3 comprises 14 residues. The CDR3 loop reads CASSVWTGNYEQYF. The CDR3 bases are TGTGCCAGCAGTGTATGGACAGGAAACTACGAGCAGTACTTC.

The chain carries TRBV7-8 and TRBJ1-1, with unresolved D. Germline assignment: CDR1 SGHVS and CDR2 FQNEAQ. The CDR3 covers 13 residues. V was cut by 5 bases and J by 1 base, with 8 bases left in between. CDR3 protein: CASSLRQNTEAFF. The CDR3 DNA sequence: TGTGCCAGCAGCCTGCGACAGAACACTGAAGCTTTCTTT.

V and J are TRBV7-9 and TRBJ1-2; D gene uncertain. The V gene lost 6 bases and the J gene lost 3 bases, with 11 bases spanning the gap. The V gene's germline CDR1 is SEHNR and CDR2 FQNEAQ (reference sequence). The CDR3 extends over 13 amino acids. The CDR3 DNA sequence: TGTGCCAGCAGTTTGCAACTTGACTATGGCTACACCTTC. Its protein is CASSLQLDYGYTF.

This chain links TRBV6-6 with TRBJ2-5; D call uncertain. The closer fit of TRBJ2-7 to the DNA end suggests the J call may be wrong. CDR3 length equals 13 residues. Germline lookup yields CDR1 MNHNY and CDR2 SVGAGI (reference sequence). The CDR3 DNA is TGTGCCAGCAGTTACTCTACGGAAACCGAGCAGTACTTC. This sequence encodes CASSYSTETEQYF.